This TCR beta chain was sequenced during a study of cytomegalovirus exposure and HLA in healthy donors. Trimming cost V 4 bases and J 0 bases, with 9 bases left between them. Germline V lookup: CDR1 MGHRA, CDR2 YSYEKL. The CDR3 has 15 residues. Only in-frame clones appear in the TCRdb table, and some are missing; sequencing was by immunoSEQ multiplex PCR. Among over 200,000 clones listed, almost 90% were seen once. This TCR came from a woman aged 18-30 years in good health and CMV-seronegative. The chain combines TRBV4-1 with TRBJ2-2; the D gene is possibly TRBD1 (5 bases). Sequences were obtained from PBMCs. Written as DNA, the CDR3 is TGCGCCAGCAGCCGACAGTTAGCGAACACCGGGGAGCTGTTTTTT. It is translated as CASSRQLANTGELFF.